This paragraph covers one T cell receptor (beta chain) sequence. The antigen is unknown. Amplifying from RNA transcripts, the study obtained TCR beta CDR3 regions. First-round RT-PCR relied on HTBI primers, and a second-round multiplex PCR came next. TCRdb used MiXCR to reprocess the multiplex PCR reads, holding one entry per CDR3 protein. The sample consists of hundreds of thousands of distinct CDR3 sequences, roughly 21% of them appearing once. This entry is derived from a study of Graves' ophthalmopathy and Graves' hyperthyroidism. Study-wide points: Also, most clonotypes expanded in the thyroid above 0.001 frequency appeared in blood.

The germline V and J ends were trimmed by 3 bases and 1 base, with 3 bases remaining between them. CDR1 and CDR2 (germline): DFQATT, SNEGSKA (reference sequence). This CDR3 contains 12 residues. A diagnosis was made from clinical symptoms together with serum thyroxine, TRAb, thyroid ultrasound and orbital computed tomography. Someone took the PBMCs out of more than 8.5 ml of fresh peripheral blood. The source material was peripheral blood. The rearrangement links TRBV20-1 to TRBJ2-2, with unresolved D. The receptor was isolated from a young woman with stable Graves' hyperthyroidism. The CDR3 sequence is CSASQNTGELFF. CDR3 coding DNA: TGCAGTGCTAGTCAGAACACCGGGGAGCTGTTTTTT.